Listed below are T cell receptor beta chains from one sample, sequenced in a study of blood T cell repertoires in COVID-19. Assay used: immunoSEQ multiplex PCR; TCRdb lists only in-frame clones, some missing. The table shows 400,000 to 450,000 clones, with approximately 90% occurring only once. Sequencing input: PBMCs or T cells enriched from blood (not recorded which). All receptors come from a man younger than 40 who had recovered from COVID-19. Each CDR3 is given with its conserved first and last residue. The D gene is left open where the match is weak. The listing skips clone size in some rows; elsewhere it reads once, few, many or a size class.

. | TRBJ2-5 | . | TRBV28 | CASSETTQETQYF | TGTGCCAGCAGTGAGACTACCCAAGAGACCCAGTACTTC
. | TRBJ2-3 | . | TRBV12-3/TRBV12-4 | CASSLPGTDTQYF | TGTGCCAGCAGTTTACCGGGCACAGATACGCAGTATTTT
. | TRBJ2-2 | . | TRBV30 | CAWSVRGTGELFF | TGTGCCTGGAGTGTACGCGGGACTGGGGAGCTGTTTTTT
. | TRBJ1-5 | TRBD1 | TRBV28 | CASSLPAGQGKINQPQHF | TGTGCCAGCAGTTTACCCGCGGGACAGGGAAAGATCAATCAGCCCCAGCATTTT
. | TRBJ2-1 | . | TRBV20-1 | CSATDSNEQFF | TGCAGTGCTACCGACAGCAATGAGCAGTTCTTC
. | TRBJ1-6 | . | TRBV7-2 | CASRPTTAGDINSPLHF | TGTGCCAGCCGACCGACCACTGCAGGGGACATTAATTCACCCCTCCACTTT
few | TRBJ2-7 | . | TRBV28 | CASSPSSYEQYF | TGTGCCAGCAGTCCGAGCTCCTACGAGCAGTACTTC
. | TRBJ2-7 | . | TRBV7-2 | CASARGAGYYEQYF | TGTGCCAGTGCCAGGGGGGCGGGTTACTACGAGCAGTACTTC
. | TRBJ2-3 | TRBD1 | TRBV10-3 | CAITATGSTDTQYF | TGTGCCATCACCGCGACAGGGTCTACAGATACGCAGTATTTT
. | TRBJ1-5 | . | TRBV12-5 | CASGAGLGQPQHF | TGTGCTAGTGGTGCAGGGCTTGGACAGCCCCAGCATTTT
. | TRBJ2-2 | TRBD1 | TRBV5-1 | CASSVETGVSTGELFF | TGCGCCAGCAGCGTAGAGACAGGGGTTAGCACCGGGGAGCTGTTTTTT
. | TRBJ2-7 | TRBD2 | TRBV29-1 | CSVVASGRYEQYF | TGCAGCGTTGTGGCTAGCGGTCGCTACGAGCAGTACTTC
. | TRBJ1-1 | . | TRBV27 | CASSLVAGNTEAFF | TGTGCCAGCAGTTTGGTAGCGGGGAACACTGAAGCTTTCTTT
. | TRBJ1-5 | TRBD1 | TRBV28 | CASSLGQGQRPQHF | TGTGCCAGCAGTCTGGGACAGGGGCAGCGGCCCCAGCATTTT
. | TRBJ2-5 | TRBD1 | TRBV5-6 | CASTPHGGTGEETQYF | TGTGCCAGCACCCCGCATGGGGGGACAGGGGAAGAGACCCAGTACTTC
. | TRBJ1-1 | . | TRBV11-2 | CASSLQIEAFF | TGTGCCAGCAGTTTACAGATTGAAGCTTTCTTT
. | TRBJ2-6 | . | TRBV19 | CASSVSGLGANVLTF | TGTGCCAGTAGTGTCTCAGGGTTAGGGGCCAACGTCCTGACTTTC
. | TRBJ2-7 | . | TRBV28 | CASILAHEQYF | TGTGCCAGCATTCTAGCTCACGAGCAGTACTTC
. | TRBJ2-6 | . | TRBV5-1 | CASSEAGRAGANVLTF | TGCGCCAGCAGCGAGGCGGGGCGGGCTGGGGCCAACGTCCTGACTTTC
. | TRBJ2-7 | TRBD2 | TRBV27 | CASSRREDGEQYF | TGTGCCAGCAGCCGTCGGGAGGACGGCGAGCAGTACTTC
. | TRBJ2-7 | TRBD2 | TRBV11-2 | CASSQVAGVTYEQYF | TGTGCCAGCAGCCAGGTCGCGGGAGTCACCTACGAGCAGTACTTC
few | TRBJ1-5 | TRBD1 | TRBV19 | CASSIASWTGQPQHF | TGTGCCAGTAGTATCGCCTCTTGGACAGGGCAGCCCCAGCATTTT
. | TRBJ2-7 | TRBD1 | TRBV29-1 | CSVVGIPGQGNYEQYF | TGCAGCGTTGTGGGGATCCCGGGACAGGGTAATTACGAGCAGTACTTC
. | TRBJ1-3 | TRBD1 | TRBV7-2 | CASSLDRVVNTIYF | TGTGCCAGCAGCTTGGACAGGGTAGTAAACACCATATATTTT
. | TRBJ1-1 | . | TRBV18 | CASSLGGDTEAFF | TGTGCCAGCTCACTGGGGGGGGACACTGAAGCTTTCTTT
. | TRBJ2-7 | . | TRBV19 | CASRTQGMSSYEQYF | TGTGCCAGTCGGACACAGGGCATGAGTTCTTACGAGCAGTACTTC
. | TRBJ1-2 | . | TRBV6-5 | CASRSGGGGYGYTF | TGTGCCAGCAGATCCGGGGGTGGAGGCTATGGCTACACCTTC
. | TRBJ1-3 | TRBD1 | TRBV19 | CASSIKPGQGSANSGNTIYF | TGTGCCAGTAGTATCAAACCGGGACAGGGTTCGGCGAACTCTGGAAACACCATATATTTT
. | TRBJ1-4 | . | TRBV15 | CATSRELATNEKLFF | TGTGCCACCAGCAGAGAACTTGCAACTAATGAAAAACTGTTTTTT
. | TRBJ1-5 | . | TRBV19 | CASSIESFQPQHF | TGTGCCAGTAGTATAGAGAGTTTTCAGCCCCAGCATTTT
. | TRBJ2-7 | TRBD1 | TRBV27 | CASGGTGAGYEQYF | TGTGCTTCGGGGGGGACAGGGGCGGGGTACGAGCAGTACTTC
. | TRBJ1-4 | . | TRBV6-5 | CASSRQRLNEKLFF | TGTGCCAGCAGCCGACAACGGCTTAATGAAAAACTGTTTTTT
. | TRBJ2-3 | TRBD2 | TRBV29-1 | CSEGVGGSSADTQYF | TGCAGCGAGGGCGTGGGCGGGAGTTCTGCAGATACGCAGTATTTT
. | TRBJ1-4 | TRBD1 | TRBV28 | CASSDGGTATNEKLFF | TGTGCCAGCAGCGATGGAGGGACAGCAACTAATGAAAAACTGTTTTTT
. | TRBJ1-1 | . | TRBV7-8 | CASSTREWGTEAFF | TGTGCCAGCAGCACCAGGGAATGGGGCACTGAAGCTTTCTTT
once | TRBJ2-7 | TRBD1 | TRBV10-3 | CAISGEGGFEQYF | TGTGCCATCAGTGGCGAAGGGGGCTTCGAGCAGTACTTC
. | TRBJ1-2 | . | TRBV29-1 | CSVDSRATGSFYGYTF | TGCAGCGTTGATTCCAGGGCCACAGGGAGCTTCTATGGCTACACCTTC
medium-sized | TRBJ1-5 | . | TRBV19 | CASSIQAFTGNQPQHF | TGTGCCAGTAGTATACAGGCCTTTACAGGAAATCAGCCCCAGCATTTT
. | TRBJ2-1 | . | TRBV4-1 | CASSQDRGHEQFF | TGCGCCAGCAGCCAAGATAGAGGGCATGAGCAGTTCTTC
. | TRBJ2-3 | TRBD2 | TRBV11-2 | CASSLYFASGTVDTQYF | TGTGCCAGCAGCTTATATTTTGCTAGCGGGACGGTAGATACGCAGTATTTT
once | TRBJ2-1 | . | TRBV27 | CASSLYQGVQFF | TGTGCCAGCAGTTTGTACCAGGGTGTGCAGTTCTTC
. | TRBJ2-3 | . | TRBV28 | CASRSTHSTDTQYF | TGTGCCAGCAGGTCTACCCATAGCACAGATACGCAGTATTTT
. | TRBJ1-6 | . | TRBV5-1 | CASSSLTENSPLHF | TGCGCCAGCAGCTCCTTGACAGAGAATTCACCCCTCCACTTT
. | TRBJ1-2 | . | TRBV5-4 | CASSLGLRYGYTF | TGTGCCAGCAGCTTGGGGTTGAGGTATGGCTACACCTTC
. | TRBJ2-7 | . | TRBV18 | CASSRLSYEQYF | TGTGCCAGCTCACGACTTTCCTACGAGCAGTACTTC
. | TRBJ1-6 | TRBD1 | TRBV10-1 | CAGPGTGHSPLHF | TGCGCCGGCCCCGGGACAGGCCATTCACCCCTCCACTTT
once | TRBJ1-1 | . | TRBV10-3 | CAISNQGISTEAFF | TGTGCCATCAGCAACCAGGGAATTAGCACTGAAGCTTTCTTT
. | TRBJ2-2 | . | TRBV12-3/TRBV12-4 | CASINQVLGELFF | TGTGCCAGCATCAACCAGGTTCTCGGGGAGCTGTTTTTT
few | TRBJ2-1 | . | TRBV5-4 | CASSTTGVGEQFF | TGTGCCAGCAGCACGACTGGAGTCGGAGAGCAGTTCTTC
once | TRBJ1-4 | TRBD1 | TRBV6-1 | CASSEAMTGFTEKLFF | TGTGCCAGCAGTGAAGCGATGACAGGGTTTACCGAAAAACTGTTTTTT
. | TRBJ2-7 | TRBD1 | TRBV30 | CAWSVLGTGRRYEQYF | TGTGCCTGGAGTGTACTCGGGACAGGGCGTCGCTACGAGCAGTACTTC
. | TRBJ1-5 | TRBD1 | TRBV7-2 | CASSLGGQGHQPQHF | TGTGCCAGCAGCTTAGGGGGACAGGGCCATCAGCCCCAGCATTTT
. | TRBJ2-3 | TRBD2 | TRBV25-1 | CASRLAGRDTQYF | TGTGCCAGCAGACTAGCGGGACGAGATACGCAGTATTTT
. | TRBJ2-5 | . | TRBV5-5 | CASSLQWTEQETQYF | TGTGCCAGCAGCCTACAATGGACAGAGCAGGAGACCCAGTACTTC
. | TRBJ2-3 | TRBD2 | TRBV6-4 | CASSTSGRSTDTQYF | TGTGCCAGCAGCACGAGCGGGAGGAGTACAGATACGCAGTATTTT